A single sample gave rise to the 11 T cell receptor beta chains below, sequenced in a study of cytomegalovirus exposure and HLA in healthy donors. Primers: 60 Vbeta forward and 13 Jbeta reverse. The table came from immunoSEQ multiplex PCR; TCRdb's copy has only in-frame clones and leaves some out. The profile covers roughly 99,000 clones, with around 73% appearing a single time and roughly 8% taken by the ten largest. Source material: PBMCs. The receptors come from a man in his thirties or forties in good health and CMV-seronegative.

The V call is TRBV5-4, the J call TRBJ1-5, with unresolved D. Germline-derived CDR1 and CDR2 are SGHNT and YYREEE (reference sequence). The CDR3 is made up of 13 amino acids. Trimming shortened V by 4 bases and J by 0 bases, and 5 bases separated the two germline ends. The CDR3 nucleotides read TGTGCCAGCAGCATAAATAGCAATCAGCCCCAGCATTTT. As protein: CASSINSNQPQHF.

This clone has more than one count but fewer than ten. The chain combines TRBV30 with TRBJ2-1; 9 bases match TRBD2. The CDR3 has 15 residues. Germline V lookup: CDR1 GTSNPN, CDR2 SVGIG (reference sequence). V lost 5 bases to trimming and J lost 4 bases; unmatched junction nucleotides: 9. The CDR3 DNA sequence: TGTGCCTGGCTAAATAGCGGGAGTGGATACAATGAGCAGTTCTTC. It codes for CAWLNSGSGYNEQFF.

The CDR3 here is CASSSGQGSYEQYF. For the CDR3, the DNA is TGCGCCAGCAGCTCTGGACAGGGTTCCTACGAGCAGTACTTC. The chain recombines TRBV5-1 with TRBJ2-7, with TRBD1 matching over 8 bases. The CDR3 covers 14 residues. Germline loops: CDR1 SGHRS, CDR2 YFSETQ. The trim removed 3 bases at V and 1 base at J, leaving 3 bases unmatched.

The V call is TRBV18, the J call TRBJ1-1; 11 bases map to TRBD1. V shed 4 bases, J shed 6 bases, and the junction held 4 bases outside the gene matches. Looked up from germline, CDR1 is KGHSH and CDR2 is LQKENI. The CDR3 spans 14 residues. CDR3 loop: CASSRDRGFAEAFF. The CDR3 nucleotides read TGTGCCAGCTCACGGGACAGGGGGTTCGCTGAAGCTTTCTTT.

The J gene is TRBJ2-2, the V gene TRBV5-6; tentative D call: TRBD2 (5 bases). Germline CDR1 and CDR2: SGHDT and YYEEEE. The CDR3 extends over 17 amino acids. Trimming shortened V by 0 bases and J by 6 bases, and 18 bases separated the two germline ends. The CDR3 nucleotides read TGTGCCAGCAGCTTGGCGTTAAACTGGGGAGTATCCGGGGAGCTGTTTTTT. Protein: CASSLALNWGVSGELFF.

The V and J genes are TRBV29-1 and TRBJ2-5; 13 nucleotides agree with TRBD2. V lost 7 bases, J lost 4 bases, and 6 bases stayed unmatched. Per germline, CDR1 SQVTM and CDR2 ANQGSEA. The CDR3 consists of 14 residues. The CDR3 protein is CSGGTSGAAETQYF. The CDR3 region has the DNA TGCAGCGGCGGGACTAGCGGGGCGGCAGAGACCCAGTACTTC.

V gene TRBV27 combines with J gene TRBJ2-2; 8 nucleotides match TRBD2. Looked up from germline, CDR1 is MNHEY and CDR2 is SMNVEV (reference sequence). Unmatched junction bases numbered 9, after V lost 3 bases and J lost 6 bases. This CDR3 region has 16 residues. CDR3 nucleotides: TGTGCCAGCAGTTTGGCCCAGCGGGAGATTTCCGGGGAGCTGTTTTTT. Its translation is CASSLAQREISGELFF.

The CDR3 sequence: CASSLLAGGPEEQYF. CDR3 nucleotides: TGCGCCAGCAGCTTGCTAGCGGGGGGGCCGGAGGAGCAGTACTTC. This chain connects TRBV5-1 to TRBJ2-7; 12 bases agree with TRBD2. The CDR3 runs to 15 residues. Germline CDR1 and CDR2: SGHRS and YFSETQ. V was clipped by 1 base and J by 7 bases; unmatched bases: 6.

This clone turned up a few times. The chain recombines TRBV7-8 with TRBJ2-3, with a tentative D call TRBD2 (5 bases). CDR3 size: 16 residues. The V end was cut by 1 base, the J end by 6 bases, with 17 bases between. Per germline, CDR1 SGHVS and CDR2 FQNEAQ. The CDR3 DNA reads as TGTGCCAGCAGCTTAGTGGGAGAATTCGGGTGGGATACGCAGTATTTT. This gives the protein CASSLVGEFGWDTQYF. Variable domain in full (rest from reference TRBV7-8 and TRBJ2-3): GAGVSQSPRYKVAKRGQDVALRCDPISGHVSLFWYQQALGQGPEFLTYFQNEAQLDKSGLPSDRFFAERPEGSVSTLKIQRTQQEDSAVYLCASSLVGEFGWDTQYFGPGTRLTVL.

This clone was seen a single time. CDR3 sequence reads: CSVEPSPGTEAFF. The CDR3 region has the DNA TGCAGCGTTGAACCCAGCCCGGGCACTGAAGCTTTCTTT. The chain joins TRBV29-1 to TRBJ1-1; no firm D call. The CDR3 covers 13 residues. With 2 bases removed from V and 4 bases from J, the gap between germline ends came to 11 bases. CDR1 is SQVTM and CDR2 is ANQGSEA in the germline V gene.

V gene TRBV5-1 combines with J gene TRBJ1-1, with 8 positions matching TRBD1. Trimming at V came to 3 bases and at J to 2 bases, leaving 9 bases not matched to a gene. This CDR3 comprises 16 residues. The germline V gene encodes CDR1 SGHRS and CDR2 YFSETQ. The CDR3 bases are TGCGCCAGCAGCTACTGGTCAGGGGGCCTCAACACTGAAGCTTTCTTT. Protein sequence: CASSYWSGGLNTEAFF.